Included here is one TCR beta chain sequence, with context. Antigen: not known. Germline lookup yields CDR1 KGHSH and CDR2 LQKENI. The CDR3 is 11 amino acids. The germline V and J ends were trimmed by 4 bases and 7 bases, with 7 bases remaining between them. Unique molecular identifiers (one per individual cDNA molecule) were attached. TCRdb re-called the 5' RACE reads through MiXCR, storing one row per CDR3 protein. Found here are 70,000 to 90,000 distinct CDR3 sequences, more than 12% of them singletons; the top ten hold 5.5% to 7%. The data stem from a study of early T cells in non-severe SARS-CoV-2 infection. General study findings and limits: Sequences matched to VDJdb favored anti-spike CD8 responses, while private and CD4 specificities were missed.

The source is an adult who was a healthcare worker with PCR-confirmed SARS-CoV-2 infection or an uninfected control (not recorded which). V and J are TRBV18 and TRBJ1-2; D not certain. Sequencing input: whole blood. In DNA, the CDR3 is TGTGCCAGCTCACTTCTCAGTGGCTACACCTTC. Its translation: CASSLLSGYTF.